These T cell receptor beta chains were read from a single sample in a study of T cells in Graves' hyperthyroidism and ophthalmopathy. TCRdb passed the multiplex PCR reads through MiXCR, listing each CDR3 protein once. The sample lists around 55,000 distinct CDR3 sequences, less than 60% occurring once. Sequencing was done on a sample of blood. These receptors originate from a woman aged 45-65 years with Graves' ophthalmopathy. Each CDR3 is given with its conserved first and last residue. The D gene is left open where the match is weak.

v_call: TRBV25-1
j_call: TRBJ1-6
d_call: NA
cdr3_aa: CASSERRPGDSPLHF

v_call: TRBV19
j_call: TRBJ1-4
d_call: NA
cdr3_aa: CASTPLSLGGPENEKLSF

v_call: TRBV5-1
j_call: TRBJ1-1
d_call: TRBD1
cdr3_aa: CASSMATGGASEAFF

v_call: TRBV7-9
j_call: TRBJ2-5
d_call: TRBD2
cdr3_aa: CASSRAGAETQYF

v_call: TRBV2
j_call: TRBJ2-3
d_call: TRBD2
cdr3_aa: CASSSTPLAGGPEDTQYF

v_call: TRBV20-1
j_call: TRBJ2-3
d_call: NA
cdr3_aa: CSASGSPGGDTQYF

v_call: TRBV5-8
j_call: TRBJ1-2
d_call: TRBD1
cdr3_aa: CASSYPGTAANYGYTF

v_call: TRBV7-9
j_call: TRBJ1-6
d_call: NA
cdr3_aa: CASSLEASGTNNSPLHF

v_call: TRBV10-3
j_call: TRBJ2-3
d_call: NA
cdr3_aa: CTISGGRERTDTQYF

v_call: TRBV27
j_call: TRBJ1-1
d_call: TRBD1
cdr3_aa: CASRRQGRGTEAFF

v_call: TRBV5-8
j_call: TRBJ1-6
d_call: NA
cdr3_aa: CASSLEKGLNSPLHF

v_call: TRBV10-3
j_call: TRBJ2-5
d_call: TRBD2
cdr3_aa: CAISPGTSGSGETQYF

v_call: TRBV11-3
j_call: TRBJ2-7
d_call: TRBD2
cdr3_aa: CASSLGTSGGPDEQYF

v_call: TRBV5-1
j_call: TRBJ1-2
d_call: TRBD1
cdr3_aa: CASSQGASGYTF

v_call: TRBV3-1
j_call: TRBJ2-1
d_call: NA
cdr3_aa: CASSLTAEGGLRQFF

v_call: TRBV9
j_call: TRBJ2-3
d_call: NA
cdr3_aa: CASSVESGSLSTDTQYF

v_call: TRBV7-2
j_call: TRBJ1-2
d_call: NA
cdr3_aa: CASSLVIEFDGYTF

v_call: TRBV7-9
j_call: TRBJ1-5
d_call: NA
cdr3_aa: CASSQQSYEQPQHF

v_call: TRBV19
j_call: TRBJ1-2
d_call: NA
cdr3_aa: CASQRASGGRYGYTF

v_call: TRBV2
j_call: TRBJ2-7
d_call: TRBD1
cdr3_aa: CASSFGQGQLYEQYF

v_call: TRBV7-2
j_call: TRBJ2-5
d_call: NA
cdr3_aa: CASSQRQIQETQYF

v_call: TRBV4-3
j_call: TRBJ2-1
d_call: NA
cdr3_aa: CASSRGLGGGYNEQFF

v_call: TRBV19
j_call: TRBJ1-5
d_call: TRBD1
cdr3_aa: CASSIGTGQFGQPQHF

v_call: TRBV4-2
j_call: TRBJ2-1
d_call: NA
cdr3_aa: CASSQDASGSYNEQFF

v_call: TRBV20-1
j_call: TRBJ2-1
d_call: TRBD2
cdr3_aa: CSAGRLAGSEQFF

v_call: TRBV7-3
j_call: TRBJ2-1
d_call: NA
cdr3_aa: CASSPTDRGTEQFF

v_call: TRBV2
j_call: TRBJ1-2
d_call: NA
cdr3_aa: CASSDPGRARFYYGYTF

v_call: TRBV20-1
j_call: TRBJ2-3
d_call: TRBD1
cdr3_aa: CSAMRGRAKDTQYF

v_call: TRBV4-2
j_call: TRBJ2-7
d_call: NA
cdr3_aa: CASSQVFKEKDPEQYF

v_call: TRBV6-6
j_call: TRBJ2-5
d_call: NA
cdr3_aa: CASSYAPPTEETQYF

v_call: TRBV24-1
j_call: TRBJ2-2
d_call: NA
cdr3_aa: CATSDLQLNTGELFF

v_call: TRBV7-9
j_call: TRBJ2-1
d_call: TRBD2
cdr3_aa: CASSSPGSSGGPDEQFF

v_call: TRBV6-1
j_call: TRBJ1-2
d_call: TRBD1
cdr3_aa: CASSEALQGAYGYTF